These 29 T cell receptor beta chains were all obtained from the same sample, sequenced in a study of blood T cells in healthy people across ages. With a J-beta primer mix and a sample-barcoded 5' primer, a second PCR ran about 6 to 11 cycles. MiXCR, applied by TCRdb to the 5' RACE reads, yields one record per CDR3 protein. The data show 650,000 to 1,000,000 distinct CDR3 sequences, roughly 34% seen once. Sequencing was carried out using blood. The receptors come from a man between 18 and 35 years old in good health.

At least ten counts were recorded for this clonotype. CDR3: CASSPSGGSNEQFF. The CDR3 bases are TGTGCCAGCAGCCCCAGCGGGGGGTCAAATGAGCAGTTCTTC. The chain couples TRBV7-9 to TRBJ2-1; TRBD2 aligns across 9 bases. CDR1 and CDR2 from the germline V gene are SEHNR and FQNEAQ (reference sequence). The CDR3 loop spans 14 amino acids. V lost 5 bases to trimming and J lost 7 bases; unmatched junction nucleotides: 6.

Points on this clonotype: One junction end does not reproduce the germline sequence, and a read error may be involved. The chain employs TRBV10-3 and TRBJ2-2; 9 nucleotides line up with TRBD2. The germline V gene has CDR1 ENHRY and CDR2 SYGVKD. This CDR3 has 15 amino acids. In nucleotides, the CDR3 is TGTGCCATCAGCGCTAGCGGGGACCGGTCCGGGGAGTTGTTTTTT. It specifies CAISASGDRSGELFF.

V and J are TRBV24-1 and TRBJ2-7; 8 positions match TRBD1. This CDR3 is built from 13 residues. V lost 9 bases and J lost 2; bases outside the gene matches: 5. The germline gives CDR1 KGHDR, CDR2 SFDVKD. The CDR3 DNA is TGTGCCACCCCCGGACAGGGAACCTACGAGCAGTACTTC. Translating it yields CATPGQGTYEQYF.

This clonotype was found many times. The CDR3 DNA follows: TGTGCCAGCGCCTTCTGGGGTGGAGGTCTGACAGATACGCAGTATTTT. This codes for CASAFWGGGLTDTQYF. The V and J genes are TRBV7-2 and TRBJ2-3, with a tentative D call TRBD2 (5 bases). This CDR3 has 16 residues. Trimming left V 8 bases short and J 3 bases short, with 21 bases between. Germline CDR1 reads SGHTA; CDR2 reads FQGNSA.

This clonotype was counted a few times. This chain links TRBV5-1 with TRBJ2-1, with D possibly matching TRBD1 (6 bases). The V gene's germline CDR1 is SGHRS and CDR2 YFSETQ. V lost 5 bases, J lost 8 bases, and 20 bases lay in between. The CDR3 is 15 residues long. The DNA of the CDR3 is TGCGCCAGCAGTCCACGACAGGCCGATGGCGATGAGCAGTTCTTC. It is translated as CASSPRQADGDEQFF.

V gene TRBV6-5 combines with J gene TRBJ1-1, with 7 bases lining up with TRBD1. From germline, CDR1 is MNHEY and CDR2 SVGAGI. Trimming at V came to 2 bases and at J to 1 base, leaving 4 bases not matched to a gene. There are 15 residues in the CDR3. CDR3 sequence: CASSYPDRPNTEAFF. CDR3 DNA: TGTGCCAGCAGTTACCCGGACAGGCCGAACACTGAAGCTTTCTTT.

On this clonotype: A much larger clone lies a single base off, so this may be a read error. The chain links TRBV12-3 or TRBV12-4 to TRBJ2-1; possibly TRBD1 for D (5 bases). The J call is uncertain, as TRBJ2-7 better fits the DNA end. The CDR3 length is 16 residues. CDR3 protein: CASSFPDRYSYNEQYF. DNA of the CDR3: TGTGCCAGCAGTTTCCCTGACAGATACTCCTACAATGAGCAGTACTTC.

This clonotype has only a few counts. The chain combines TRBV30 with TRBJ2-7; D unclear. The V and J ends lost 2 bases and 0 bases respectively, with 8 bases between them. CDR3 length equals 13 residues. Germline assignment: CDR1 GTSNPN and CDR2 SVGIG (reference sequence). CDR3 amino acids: CAWSKGSSYEQYF. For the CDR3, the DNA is TGTGCCTGGAGTAAAGGCAGCTCCTACGAGCAGTACTTC.

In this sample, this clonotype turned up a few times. The CDR3, as DNA: TGTGCCAGCAGCCAAGTGACTAGCGGGAAAGAGACCCAGTACTTC. Translating gives CASSQVTSGKETQYF. This chain links TRBV4-2 with TRBJ2-5, with 11 positions matching TRBD2. The length of the CDR3 is 15 residues. V lost 1 base and J lost 3; bases outside the gene matches: 1. Germline CDR1 is LGHNA and CDR2 is YNFKEQ.

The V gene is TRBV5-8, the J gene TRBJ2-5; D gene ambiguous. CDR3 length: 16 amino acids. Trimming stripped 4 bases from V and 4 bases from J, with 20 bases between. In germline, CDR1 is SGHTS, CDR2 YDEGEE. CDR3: CASSTRPSRFLETQYF. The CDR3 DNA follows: TGTGCCAGCAGCACACGTCCCTCCCGATTCTTAGAGACCCAGTACTTC.

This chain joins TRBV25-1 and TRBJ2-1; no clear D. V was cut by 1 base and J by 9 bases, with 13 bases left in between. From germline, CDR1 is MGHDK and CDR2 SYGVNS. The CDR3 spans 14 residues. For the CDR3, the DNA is TGTGCCAGCAGTGAATCACTAAGGCCGGGTGAGCAGTTCTTC. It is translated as CASSESLRPGEQFF.

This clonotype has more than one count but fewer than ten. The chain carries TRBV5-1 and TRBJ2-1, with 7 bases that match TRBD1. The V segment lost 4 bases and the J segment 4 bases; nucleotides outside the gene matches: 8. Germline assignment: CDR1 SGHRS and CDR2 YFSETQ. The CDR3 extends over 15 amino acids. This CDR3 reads CASSPGQTGYNEQFF. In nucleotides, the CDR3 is TGCGCCAGCAGCCCGGGTCAGACAGGGTACAATGAGCAGTTCTTC.

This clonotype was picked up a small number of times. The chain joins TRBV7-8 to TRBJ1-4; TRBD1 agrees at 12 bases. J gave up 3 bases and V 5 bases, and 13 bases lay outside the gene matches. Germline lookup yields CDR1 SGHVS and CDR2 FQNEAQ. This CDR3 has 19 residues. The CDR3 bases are TGTGCCAGCAGCGCTGGGCCGGGACAGGGGGCGTGTGCTAATGAAAAACTGTTTTTT. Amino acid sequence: CASSAGPGQGACANEKLFF.

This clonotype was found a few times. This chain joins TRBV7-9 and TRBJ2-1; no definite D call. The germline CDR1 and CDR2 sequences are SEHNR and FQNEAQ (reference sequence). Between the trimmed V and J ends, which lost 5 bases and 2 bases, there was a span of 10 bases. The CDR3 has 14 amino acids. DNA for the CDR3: TGTGCCAGCAGCGTCGGAAGGGCCTACAATGAGCAGTTCTTC. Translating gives CASSVGRAYNEQFF.

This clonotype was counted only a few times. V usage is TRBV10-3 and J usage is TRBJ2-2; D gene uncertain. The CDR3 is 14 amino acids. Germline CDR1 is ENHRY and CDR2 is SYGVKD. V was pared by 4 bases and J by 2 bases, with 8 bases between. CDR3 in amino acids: CAISADVNTGELFF. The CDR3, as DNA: TGTGCCATCAGTGCTGACGTCAACACCGGGGAGCTGTTTTTT.

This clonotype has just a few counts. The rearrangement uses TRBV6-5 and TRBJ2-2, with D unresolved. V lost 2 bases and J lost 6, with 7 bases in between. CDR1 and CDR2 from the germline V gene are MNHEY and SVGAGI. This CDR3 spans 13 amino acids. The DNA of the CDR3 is TGTGCCAGCAGTTACACTCAGGCCGGGGAGCTGTTTTTT. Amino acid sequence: CASSYTQAGELFF.

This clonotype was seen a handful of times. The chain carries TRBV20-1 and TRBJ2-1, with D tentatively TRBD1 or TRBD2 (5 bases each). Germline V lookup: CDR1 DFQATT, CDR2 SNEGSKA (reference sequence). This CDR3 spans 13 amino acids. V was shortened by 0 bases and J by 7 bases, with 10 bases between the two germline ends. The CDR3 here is CSARDGGRNEQFF. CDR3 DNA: TGCAGTGCTAGAGATGGGGGACGAAATGAGCAGTTCTTC.

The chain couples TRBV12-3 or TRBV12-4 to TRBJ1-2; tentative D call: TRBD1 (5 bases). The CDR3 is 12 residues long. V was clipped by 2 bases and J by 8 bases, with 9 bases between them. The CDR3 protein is CASSLSGFGYTF. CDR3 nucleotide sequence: TGTGCCAGCAGTTTATCAGGGTTCGGCTACACCTTC.

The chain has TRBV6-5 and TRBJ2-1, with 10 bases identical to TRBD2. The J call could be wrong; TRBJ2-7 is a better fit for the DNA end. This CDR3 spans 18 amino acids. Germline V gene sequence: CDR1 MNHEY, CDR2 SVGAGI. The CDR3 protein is CASSSTGLAARSCNEQYF. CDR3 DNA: TGTGCCAGCAGTTCCACTGGACTAGCGGCTCGCTCCTGCAATGAGCAGTACTTC.

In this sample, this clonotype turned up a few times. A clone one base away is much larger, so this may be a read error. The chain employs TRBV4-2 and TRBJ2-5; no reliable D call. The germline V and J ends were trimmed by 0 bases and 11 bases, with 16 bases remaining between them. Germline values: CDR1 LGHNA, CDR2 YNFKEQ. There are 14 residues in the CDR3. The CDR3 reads CASSQDGTVNEQYF. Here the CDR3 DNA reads TGTGCCAGCAGCCAAGATGGAACAGTTAATGAGCAGTACTTC.

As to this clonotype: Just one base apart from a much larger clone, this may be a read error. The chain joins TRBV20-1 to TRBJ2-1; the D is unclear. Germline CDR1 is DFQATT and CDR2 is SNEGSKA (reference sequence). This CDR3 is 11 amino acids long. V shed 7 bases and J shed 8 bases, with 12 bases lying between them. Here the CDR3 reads CSVEVKDEQFF. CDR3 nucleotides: TGCAGTGTCGAGGTTAAAGATGAGCAGTTCTTC.

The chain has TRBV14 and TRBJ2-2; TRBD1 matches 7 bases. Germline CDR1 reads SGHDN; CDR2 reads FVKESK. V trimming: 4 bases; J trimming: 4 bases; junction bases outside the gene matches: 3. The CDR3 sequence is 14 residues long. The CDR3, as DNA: TGTGCCAGCAGCCGCAACAGGGGCACCGGGGAGCTGTTTTTT. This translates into CASSRNRGTGELFF.

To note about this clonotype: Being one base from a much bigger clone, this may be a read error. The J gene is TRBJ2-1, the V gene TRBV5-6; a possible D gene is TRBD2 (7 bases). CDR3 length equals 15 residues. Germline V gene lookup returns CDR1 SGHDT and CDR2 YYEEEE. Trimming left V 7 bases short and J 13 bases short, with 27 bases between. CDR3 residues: CASSVGGRNYETQFF. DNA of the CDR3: TGTGCCAGCTCCGTCGGGGGGCGTAATTATGAGACCCAGTTCTTC.

For the CDR3, the DNA is TGTGCCACCAGTGGACAGGGGGCTCTGGACAATGAGCAGTACTTC. Translation: CATSGQGALDNEQYF. This sequence joins TRBV15 and TRBJ2-7; 11 nucleotides line up with TRBD1. The CDR3 covers 15 residues. Unmatched junction bases numbered 11, after V lost 6 bases and J lost 7 bases. Germline CDR1 LNHNV, CDR2 YYDKDF (reference sequence).

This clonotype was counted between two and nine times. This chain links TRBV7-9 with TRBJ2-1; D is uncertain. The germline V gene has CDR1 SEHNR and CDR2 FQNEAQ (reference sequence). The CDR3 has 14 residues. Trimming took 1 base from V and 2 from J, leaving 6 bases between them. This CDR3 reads CASSLDAAYNEQFF. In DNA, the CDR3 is TGTGCCAGCAGCTTAGATGCAGCCTACAATGAGCAGTTCTTC.

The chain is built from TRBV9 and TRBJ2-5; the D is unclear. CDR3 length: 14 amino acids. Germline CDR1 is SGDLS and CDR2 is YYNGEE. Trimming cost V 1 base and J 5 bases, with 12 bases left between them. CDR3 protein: CASSVSDILETQYF. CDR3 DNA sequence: TGTGCCAGCAGCGTATCCGACATCCTGGAGACCCAGTACTTC.

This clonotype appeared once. The CDR3 spells CASSLGGQGAFDEKLFF. DNA of the CDR3: TGTGCCAGCAGCTTAGGAGGGCAGGGGGCGTTTGATGAAAAACTGTTTTTT. The V and J genes are TRBV7-6 and TRBJ1-4; TRBD1 matches at 8 bases. CDR1 is SGHVS and CDR2 is FNYEAQ in the germline V gene. This CDR3 is built from 17 residues. Trimming took 1 base from V and 6 from J; bases not matched to a gene: 10.

The CDR3 DNA is TGTGCCAGCACCTTAGACAGGGGCAGTGAGCAGTTCTTC. It translates to CASTLDRGSEQFF. The rearrangement links TRBV12-3 or TRBV12-4 to TRBJ2-1; 8 bases fit TRBD1. The V segment lost 7 bases and the J segment 9 bases; nucleotides outside the gene matches: 8. The CDR3 extends over 13 amino acids.

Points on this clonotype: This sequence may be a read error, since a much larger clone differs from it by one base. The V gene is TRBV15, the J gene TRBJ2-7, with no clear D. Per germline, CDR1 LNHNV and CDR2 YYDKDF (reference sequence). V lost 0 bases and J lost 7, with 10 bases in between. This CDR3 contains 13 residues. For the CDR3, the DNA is TGTGCCACCAGCAGAGACAGAGACGATGAGCAGTACTTC. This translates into CATSRDRDDEQYF.